This TCR beta chain originates from a study of cytomegalovirus exposure and HLA in healthy donors. Study-wide points: Presence/absence results assume similar sequencing depth per donor, which may not hold.

The CDR3 sequence is 15 residues long. V was pared by 5 bases and J by 0 bases, with 2 bases of the junction left unmatched. Germline V CDR1 and CDR2: SGHVS, FNYEAQ. The PCR contained 60 Vbeta and 13 Jbeta primers. Only in-frame clones appear in the TCRdb table, and some are missing; sequencing was by immunoSEQ multiplex PCR. Of roughly 70,000 clones in the sample, just over 75% were seen once. This clone was picked up one time. The antigen remains undetermined. Material: PBMCs. The origin of this receptor is a man in his forties or fifties in good health and CMV-seronegative. The rearrangement joins TRBV7-6 to TRBJ2-3, with 10 bases fitting TRBD2. The CDR3 DNA sequence: TGTGCCAGCAGCCGGACTAGCGGAAGCACAGATACGCAGTATTTT. This sequence encodes CASSRTSGSTDTQYF. Using reference TRBV7-6 and TRBJ2-3 for the parts outside the CDR3, the full variable domain is GAGVSQSPRYKVTKRGQDVALRCDPISGHVSLYWYRQALGQGPEFLTYFNYEAQQDKSGLPNDRFSAERPEGSISTLTIQRTEQRDSAMYRCASSRTSGSTDTQYFGPGTRLTVL.